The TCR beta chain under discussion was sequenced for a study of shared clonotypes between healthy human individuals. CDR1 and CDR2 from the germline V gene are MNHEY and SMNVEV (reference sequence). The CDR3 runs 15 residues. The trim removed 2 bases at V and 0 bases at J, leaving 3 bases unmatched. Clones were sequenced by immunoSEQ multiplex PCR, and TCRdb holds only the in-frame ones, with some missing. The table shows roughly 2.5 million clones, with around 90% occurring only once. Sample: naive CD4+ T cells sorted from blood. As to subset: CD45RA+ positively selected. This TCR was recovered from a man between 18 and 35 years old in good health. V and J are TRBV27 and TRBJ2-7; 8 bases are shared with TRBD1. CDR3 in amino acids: CASSLVRGHSYEQYF. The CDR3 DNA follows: TGTGCCAGCAGTTTAGTCAGGGGGCACTCCTACGAGCAGTACTTC.